Listed below are T cell receptor beta chains from one sample, sequenced in a study of blood T cell repertoires in COVID-19. Data came from immunoSEQ multiplex PCR; TCRdb stores just in-frame clones and leaves some out. The top ten hold over 2% of the sample, which has 250,000 to 350,000 clones, approximately 93% seen once. The sample consisted of peripheral blood. These TCRs come from a woman younger than 45 with COVID-19, enrolled during active disease. Each CDR3 is given with its conserved first and last residue. D genes are given only for firm matches. Rows may omit the clone size; those that give it use once, few, many or a size class.

TRBV18,TRBD2,TRBJ2-1,-,CASSPNWLAGGHNEQFF,TGTGCCAGCTCACCAAATTGGCTAGCGGGAGGCCACAATGAGCAGTTCTTC
TRBV4-2,TRBD1,TRBJ1-6,-,CASSQDRVGNNSPLHF,TGTGCCAGCAGCCAGGACAGGGTGGGAAATAATTCACCCCTCCACTTT
TRBV5-1,TRBD2,TRBJ2-5,-,CASSREGQETQYF,TGCGCCAGCAGTCGGGAGGGTCAAGAGACCCAGTACTTC
TRBV19,TRBD2,TRBJ2-1,-,CASRIGLAGDNNEQFF,TGTGCCAGTAGGATCGGACTAGCGGGAGATAACAATGAGCAGTTCTTC
TRBV9,-,TRBJ2-2,-,CASSSQGPNTGELFF,TGTGCCAGCAGCTCCCAGGGTCCGAACACCGGGGAGCTGTTTTTT
TRBV3-1/TRBV3-2,TRBD1,TRBJ1-6,-,CASSQGTGVPNSPLHF,TGTGCCAGCAGCCAAGGGACAGGGGTCCCCAATTCACCCCTCCACTTT
TRBV6-5,TRBD2,TRBJ2-2,-,CASSWASGSEGGELFF,TGTGCCAGCAGTTGGGCTAGCGGGAGTGAGGGCGGGGAGCTGTTTTTT
TRBV7-2,TRBD2,TRBJ2-7,-,CASSLRAGIPYEQYF,TGTGCCAGCAGCTTACGAGCGGGGATCCCCTACGAGCAGTACTTC
TRBV9,-,TRBJ2-1,-,CASSVAVQGPYNEQFF,TGTGCCAGCAGCGTAGCGGTTCAGGGTCCCTACAATGAGCAGTTCTTC
TRBV12-3/TRBV12-4,-,TRBJ2-7,-,CASSLTGTHEQYF,TGTGCCAGCAGTTTAACAGGGACCCACGAGCAGTACTTC
TRBV10-2,TRBD2,TRBJ2-2,-,CASTLAGGGAGELFF,TGCGCCAGCACTTTAGCGGGAGGAGGTGCCGGGGAGCTGTTTTTT
TRBV9,TRBD2,TRBJ2-3,-,CASSVGGSATDTQYF,TGTGCCAGCAGCGTAGGCGGGAGTGCGACAGATACGCAGTATTTT
TRBV6-4,TRBD1,TRBJ1-1,-,CASSRDRVAEAFF,TGTGCCAGCAGTAGGGACAGGGTGGCTGAAGCTTTCTTT
TRBV25-1,-,TRBJ1-2,-,CASSEHGPEARGYTF,TGTGCCAGCAGTGAACACGGGCCGGAGGCGAGAGGCTACACCTTC
TRBV28,TRBD2,TRBJ2-7,-,CASSRSGRTIYEQYF,TGTGCCAGCAGCCGCAGCGGGAGGACGATCTACGAGCAGTACTTC
TRBV27,TRBD2,TRBJ2-5,-,CASSFLASGSWETQYF,TGTGCCAGCAGTTTTTTAGCCAGCGGGAGTTGGGAGACCCAGTACTTC
TRBV5-1,TRBD1,TRBJ1-1,-,CASSLAGTGGTEAFF,TGCGCCAGCAGCTTGGCCGGGACAGGGGGCACTGAAGCTTTCTTT
TRBV5-1,TRBD1,TRBJ1-2,-,CASSSGQGYGYTF,TGCGCCAGCAGCTCGGGACAGGGCTATGGCTACACCTTC
TRBV29-1,TRBD2,TRBJ2-4,-,CSVEVWGRGNIQYF,TGCAGCGTTGAAGTCTGGGGGAGGGGAAACATTCAGTACTTC
TRBV27,-,TRBJ1-6,once,CASSFSGRGAYNSPLHF,TGTGCCAGCAGTTTTAGTGGTCGGGGGGCCTATAATTCACCCCTCCACTTT
TRBV10-1,-,TRBJ1-2,-,CASSEPEEDGYTF,TGCGCCAGCAGTGAACCAGAAGAAGATGGCTACACCTTC
TRBV6-6,-,TRBJ1-1,-,CASSYSRQTNTEAFF,TGTGCCAGCAGTTACTCGAGGCAGACGAACACTGAAGCTTTCTTT
TRBV5-1,TRBD1,TRBJ2-5,-,CASSRRTGRDGGETQYF,TGCGCCAGCAGCCGTCGGACAGGAAGGGATGGAGGTGAGACCCAGTACTTC
TRBV19,TRBD1,TRBJ2-4,-,CASSITGGQAKNIQYF,TGTGCCAGTAGTATAACAGGGGGCCAGGCCAAAAACATTCAGTACTTC
TRBV5-6,TRBD1,TRBJ2-5,-,CASSLTGAGETQYF,TGTGCCAGCAGCTTAACAGGGGCGGGAGAGACCCAGTACTTC
TRBV15,-,TRBJ2-7,-,CATSPGGLKKSYEQYF,TGTGCCACCAGCCCCGGTGGGCTGAAAAAATCCTACGAGCAGTACTTC
TRBV6-5,-,TRBJ1-3,-,CASSYSTQAGNTIYF,TGTGCCAGCAGTTATTCCACCCAGGCCGGAAACACCATATATTTT
TRBV28,TRBD1,TRBJ2-4,-,CASRGTGLAKNIQYF,TGTGCCAGCAGAGGGACAGGACTAGCCAAAAACATTCAGTACTTC
TRBV5-1,-,TRBJ1-1,-,CASSPIQSMNTEAFF,TGCGCCAGCAGCCCAATACAGTCAATGAACACTGAAGCTTTCTTT
TRBV2,-,TRBJ2-6,once,CASSRGSGANVLTF,TGTGCCAGCAGCCGGGGATCCGGGGCCAACGTCCTGACTTTC
TRBV9,-,TRBJ1-1,-,CASSVALGPDTEAFF,TGTGCCAGCAGCGTAGCTCTAGGCCCTGACACTGAAGCTTTCTTT
TRBV7-2,-,TRBJ2-7,-,CASSLQGGDEQYF,TGTGCCAGCAGCTTACAGGGCGGGGACGAGCAGTACTTC
TRBV30,-,TRBJ1-3,-,CAWSLGPGNTIYF,TGTGCCTGGAGCCTGGGCCCTGGAAACACCATATATTTT
TRBV10-1,TRBD2,TRBJ2-7,-,CASSETAGVGEQYF,TGCGCCAGCAGTGAGACTGCGGGAGTAGGCGAGCAGTACTTC
TRBV27,-,TRBJ1-2,-,CASGLGQGYGYTF,TGTGCCAGCGGCTTGGGGCAGGGGTATGGCTACACCTTC
TRBV10-2,TRBD2,TRBJ2-1,-,CASSELVRGTSGRNEQFF,TGCGCCAGCAGTGAGTTAGTGAGGGGGACTAGCGGGAGAAATGAGCAGTTCTTC
TRBV12-3/TRBV12-4,-,TRBJ1-5,-,CASSQAGQPQHF,TGTGCCAGCAGCCAAGCAGGGCAGCCCCAGCATTTT
TRBV3-1/TRBV3-2,TRBD1,TRBJ1-1,once,CASSPDWDSFEAFF,TGTGCCAGCAGCCCGGATTGGGACAGTTTTGAAGCTTTCTTT